The present TCR beta chain was sequenced within a study of regulatory T cells in long-lasting Graves disease. Study findings and constraints: There was favoring of TRBV28, TRBJ1-2 and TRBJ2-5 in persistent disease.

Building the TCR beta libraries relied on iRepertoire HTBI primers, and CDR3 regions underwent Arm-PCR. Each CDR3 protein is one row after TCRdb ran MiXCR on the multiplex PCR reads. This sample has some 240,000 distinct CDR3 sequences, with roughly 19% found just once. There are 14 residues in the CDR3. Germline V gene lookup returns CDR1 DFQATT and CDR2 SNEGSKA (reference sequence). V shed 6 bases and J shed 0 bases, with 14 bases lying between them. This clonotype has at least ten counts. The antigen remains unidentified. Time point meaning: newly diagnosed GD, antithyroid drugs for less than 3 months. Researchers made the TCR library from RNA that was extracted from PBMCs. This sample also belongs to another study, concerning T cells in Graves' hyperthyroidism and ophthalmopathy. That publication notes: HTBI primers were employed in a first-round RT-PCR of the TCR CDR3.

The chain has TRBV20-1 and TRBJ1-2, with unresolved D. The receptor comes from a woman aged 30 to 39 with Graves disease. This specimen was peripheral blood mononuclear cells (PBMCs), taken at new diagnosis, from a patient treated with antithyroid drugs. The CDR3 DNA reads as TGCAGTGCAAAGATGACGGTGCCTAACTATGGCTACACCTTC. This translates into CSAKMTVPNYGYTF.